This is a list of T cell receptor beta chains from one sample in a study of lymphopenia after photon versus proton radiotherapy. TCRdb's copy holds only in-frame clones and misses some; the assay was immunoSEQ multiplex PCR. The sample holds approximately 160,000 clones, roughly nine tenths seen once. The material was peripheral blood, obtained from a patient treated with photon-based radiotherapy. These receptors were taken from a man in his forties or fifties with gastric cancer. Both conserved end residues are trimmed from each CDR3. Each record gives: V gene, J gene, clone size, CDR3 protein. For some rows the clone size is stated as once, few or many, or as a class when expanded; others skip it.

>TRBV6-5|TRBJ2-7|-
ASSYSKSNEQY
>TRBV14|TRBJ2-2|-
ASSQEAGGYTGELF
>TRBV6-5|TRBJ2-3|-
ASSYSMAHTDTQY
>TRBV5-4|TRBJ2-7|-
ASSRQDREIEQY
>TRBV4-2|TRBJ1-3|-
ASSQAGDFSGNTIY
>TRBV6-6|TRBJ2-7|-
ASRLTGIQPY
>TRBV28|TRBJ2-4|-
ASRTDRVGPRIQY
>TRBV28|TRBJ1-1|once
ASSFPPEAGGTEAF
>TRBV4-2|TRBJ2-1|-
ASSQPGLAGSVDEQF
>TRBV6-1|TRBJ2-2|-
ASSVGQGGPGELF
>TRBV5-1|TRBJ2-2|-
ASSQGQNTGELF
>TRBV18|TRBJ1-3|-
ASSPSDRIQGMRS
>TRBV9|TRBJ1-3|-
ASSPRWVDSSGNTIY
>TRBV28|TRBJ2-7|-
ASTGGAGKLPYEQY
>TRBV2|TRBJ2-7|-
ASSERGRTYEQY
>TRBV28|TRBJ2-7|once
ASSNGGQESYEQY
>TRBV5-1|TRBJ1-2|-
ASSYSGTGGDGYT
>TRBV11-2|TRBJ2-1|-
ASSSLRGLAGHNEQF
>TRBV6-6|TRBJ2-5|few
ASSYRDSQETQY
>TRBV19|TRBJ1-5|-
ASSSGFFNQPQH
>TRBV18|TRBJ2-7|once
ASSPRQGEVSYEQY
>TRBV5-1|TRBJ2-1|-
ASSARGTYNEQF
>TRBV12-2|TRBJ2-1|-
ASRLDPSLTPSYNEQF
>TRBV6-1|TRBJ1-4|-
ASTKPDEKLF
>TRBV11-2|TRBJ1-5|-
ASSLVPGNQPQH
>TRBV6-1|TRBJ1-5|-
ASSAGRSPNQPQH
>TRBV27|TRBJ1-5|once
ASRKAPGDSNQPQH
>TRBV30|TRBJ1-1|-
AWTRTGAMNTEAF
>TRBV19|TRBJ2-1|-
ASSLADSYNEQF
>TRBV19|TRBJ2-1|-
ASSVSGSAYNEQF
>TRBV18|TRBJ2-1|few
ASSPGRGAYNEQF
>TRBV9|TRBJ1-4|few
ASSGGTGGFEKLF
>TRBV19|TRBJ2-3|-
ASSIGKADTQY
>TRBV5-1|TRBJ1-1|-
ASSLKTANTEAF
>TRBV6-5|TRBJ2-7|once
ASGQGPNYYEQY
>TRBV19|TRBJ2-3|-
ASSMSGNTDTQY
>TRBV7-9|TRBJ2-1|-
ASSLKRRGSYNEQF
>TRBV7-6|TRBJ2-3|-
ASTNKRQGWDTDTQY
>TRBV28|TRBJ2-7|-
ASSTGETYEQY
>TRBV6-5|TRBJ2-2|-
ASSYRAGDTGELF
>TRBV13|TRBJ2-3|-
ASTFGTDLLASTDTQY
>TRBV27|TRBJ2-1|-
ASSQGPYNEQF
>TRBV7-8|TRBJ2-7|once
ASSFPPEDEQY
>TRBV10-2|TRBJ2-7|-
ASSDTPTYEQY
>TRBV27|TRBJ2-1|-
ASSDRRPNEQF
>TRBV29-1|TRBJ1-1|few
SVVPGTNTEAF
>TRBV14|TRBJ1-3|-
ASSRSRQYSGNTIY
>TRBV29-1|TRBJ2-5|-
SVGQGAGETQY
>TRBV9|TRBJ2-1|-
ASNPLGGGVSPNEQF
>TRBV10-3|TRBJ1-1|-
AISLSGGANTEAF
>TRBV5-1|TRBJ2-7|-
ASSLGPRLSSGRAYEQY
>TRBV27|TRBJ1-5|-
ASSLRGQGQNQPQH